This T cell receptor (beta chain) was profiled in a study of T cell repertoires in aging, cancer and after chemotherapy. This clonotype is medium-sized within its sample. The target antigen is unknown. Germline V gives CDR1 SGHNT, CDR2 YYREEE (reference sequence). V was pared by 2 bases and J by 4 bases, with 14 bases between. The CDR3 is 15 residues long. Study-wide results and caveats: In each cancer cohort, median generation probability increased across chemotherapy, suggesting thymic output rebounded.

The template was genomic DNA from peripheral blood, not RNA. Multiplex touch-down PCR with TRB-A/B primers amplified rearranged V-D-J TRB sequences. TCRdb reprocessed the multiplex PCR reads via MiXCR and lists one record per CDR3 protein. In the table there are some 3,000 distinct CDR3 sequences, around 24% of which are singletons. The chain is built from TRBV5-4 and TRBJ2-3, with a weak D call TRBD2 (6 bases). The TCR comes from a human donor with a solid tumor. Sample: blood. CDR3 nucleotides: TGTGCCAGCAGCTTTAGCGGAGGCAGGGCAGATACGCAGTATTTT. Translating gives CASSFSGGRADTQYF.